The present T cell receptor (beta chain) was sequenced within a study of T-cell memory formation after mild COVID-19 (dated by TCRdb to the early 2020s). About the full investigation: TCR sequence clusters from the two donors were largely donor specific. In a couple of donors, T-cell clones that expanded and contracted after mild COVID-19 were followed by sequencing TCRalpha and TCRbeta repertoires longitudinally. The cohort comprised two young, previously healthy adult volunteers, one female and one male.

PBMCs were isolated by Ficoll-Paque density gradient centrifugation. In this sample, this clonotype turned up a few times. It lacks a known antigen. Base-call qualities are not available, and no considerably larger clone is one nucleotide away. The CDR3 contains 13 residues, cysteine and phenylalanine counted. CDR3 DNA only is kept here, 39 bases in frame from base 1. From a lookup of the germline V gene, CDR1 and CDR2 are SNHLY and FYNNEI. Between the V and J ends, shortened by 6 bases and 5 bases respectively, the junction contains 13 bases. The instrument was an Illumina NovaSeq 6000. Using 5'RACE with constant-segment primers, TCRalpha and TCRbeta cDNA libraries were constructed, with sample barcodes and unique molecular identifiers added in the process. RNA was extracted from every sample with Trizol reagent. Library amplification was performed in two PCR steps, and a second sample barcode and Illumina TruSeq adapters were introduced in the second step. The libraries were sequenced on an Illumina NovaSeq using 2 x 150 bp paired-end reads. The authors processed their data as follows. Reads were demultiplexed and collapsed into UMI-guided consensus sequences with migec v1.2.7. With mixcr v2.1.11, UMI consensuses were aligned to TRA and TRB V and J templates and assembled into clonotypes. A clonotype was counted as expanded or contracted only if both edgeR and NoisET called the change significant, with noise models trained on biological replicates. For edgeR calls, the cutoffs were a false discovery rate-adjusted p below 0.01 and a log2 fold-change threshold of 1. As an exploratory analysis of dynamics, max-normalized trajectories of the 1000 most abundant clonotypes were examined with PCA combined with hierarchical clustering. Separately sequenced CD4+ and CD8+ repertoires were used to assign the CD4 or CD8 phenotype of responding clones. TCRdb cleaned the public reads at Q25 with fastp, built clones with MiXCR and kept in-frame beta chains. Under each unique CDR3 protein, matching rows form one entry showing the most common genes and DNA. It is TCRdb's table, rather than the study itself, that gives the V and J calls and clone size. The sample has 300,000 to 400,000 distinct CDR3 sequences on record, about an eighth of them singletons. The leading ten clones occupy roughly 22% of the sample.

The study at large found these results: SARS-CoV-2 specificity of the second-wave clones peaking on day 37 was not confirmed. Contracting CD4+ clones appeared mostly in the CM and EM memory subsets, whereas CD8+ clones were enriched in EMRA. Balanced CD4/CD8 phenotypes were observed for clones contracting from day 15 to 85, whereas a bias towards CD4+ was observed for a second wave of clones expanding from day 15 to 37. The study covered only a couple of mild cases, and larger cohorts including severe cases with pre-infection samples were considered necessary. Some responding clones were detected in pre-infection memory, which suggested that pre-existing cross-reactive memory T cells had joined the SARS-CoV-2 response.

Sequenced material: PBMCs or a T cell subset sorted from them (not recorded which). The chain is made from TRBV2 and TRBJ2-5; the D call is possibly TRBD1 or TRBD2, each sharing 5 bases. The TCR originated in a man aged 18 to 29 who had mild COVID-19 (a few samples of this study predate the infection). The sample titles of this study are shuffled in the database, so cell type and time point are left out; the donor was told from shared clones. In nucleotides, the sequence is TGTGCCAGCAGGAGGGGATCGATGGAGACCCAGTACTTC. It is translated as CASRRGSMETQYF.